Given below is one T cell receptor (beta chain) in context. The germline gives CDR1 MNHNY, CDR2 SVGAGI (reference sequence). This CDR3 has 13 amino acids. Trimming shortened V by 6 bases and J by 0 bases, and 7 bases separated the two germline ends. Primers included in the PCR were 60 Vbeta and 13 Jbeta primers. Assay used: immunoSEQ multiplex PCR; TCRdb lists only in-frame clones, some missing. The table lists about 140,000 clones, about three quarters of them singletons. The record originates from a study of cytomegalovirus exposure and HLA in healthy donors. The sequence derives from a woman in her twenties or thirties in good health and CMV-seronegative. The chain couples TRBV6-6 to TRBJ2-3; perhaps TRBD1 as D (5 bases). Sequenced input: PBMCs. The CDR3 bases are TGTGCCAGCAGGGGGCCGAGCACAGATACGCAGTATTTT. As protein: CASRGPSTDTQYF.